Here is one T cell receptor (beta chain) with its context. Its antigen is unidentified. This entry comes from a study of shared clonotypes between healthy human individuals. Profiled with immunoSEQ multiplex PCR; TCRdb holds only in-frame clones, not every one. The table lists 1.4 million or so clones, around 98.5% of them singletons. The CDR3 has 15 amino acids. Germline V lookup: CDR1 LNHNV, CDR2 YYDKDF (reference sequence). Trimming cost V 1 base and J 4 bases, with 11 bases left between them. Study-level findings and limits: Among a few donors, roughly 5% of naive CD4 clonotypes were found in common. In contrast to clonotypes shared by all four donors, non-shared clonotypes had lower generation probabilities.

The chain links TRBV15 to TRBJ1-3; D gene uncertain. Sample: naive CD4+ T cells sorted from blood. Regarding subset: CD45RA+ positively selected. The origin of this receptor is a man aged 25-45 years in good health. The CDR3 loop is CATSRGKGPGNTIYF. CDR3 in DNA: TGTGCCACCAGCAGAGGAAAGGGTCCGGGAAACACCATATATTTT.